The 10 T cell receptor beta chains in this list originate from one sample, sequenced in a study of regulatory T cells in long-lasting Graves disease. Both iRepertoire HTBI primers and Arm-PCR of CDR3 regions were used to build the TCR beta libraries. One entry per CDR3 protein, called by TCRdb with MiXCR from the multiplex PCR reads. There are 360,000 or so distinct CDR3 sequences in the sample; approximately 23% occur only once, and around 30% lies in the top ten. The time point denotes: persistent/refractory GD, antithyroid drugs over 5 years with positive TRAb. Researchers made the TCR library from RNA that was extracted from PBMCs. Sample: peripheral blood mononuclear cells (PBMCs), taken when the disease was refractory, from a patient treated with antithyroid drugs. The receptors were gathered from a woman in her thirties or forties with Graves disease.

There are many counts of this clonotype. CDR3 coding DNA: TGTGCCAGCAGCTTAGAATGGTGGGGGACTAGACAAGAGACCCAGTACTTC. Protein: CASSLEWWGTRQETQYF. V usage is TRBV11-2 and J usage is TRBJ2-5; 8 bases line up with TRBD2. Germline CDR1 reads SGHAT; CDR2 reads FQNNGV. This CDR3 is built from 17 residues. V dropped 0 bases and J dropped 2; count of bases not matched to a gene: 8.

This clonotype has at least ten counts. The chain joins TRBV7-2 to TRBJ2-7; D gene ambiguous. V was clipped by 5 bases and J by 3 bases, with 11 bases between them. This CDR3 region has 13 residues. Germline loops: CDR1 SGHTA, CDR2 FQGNSA. The CDR3 coding sequence is TGTGCCAGCAGCCGATCCGGATTCTACGAGCAGTACTTC. Its protein product is CASSRSGFYEQYF.

CDR3 in DNA: TGCAGTGCTAGAGATCTCGGGGGGGCGCCCCAGCATTTT. Translated, it gives CSARDLGGAPQHF. This chain uses TRBV20-1 with TRBJ1-5, with D tentatively TRBD1 (6 bases). The V end was cut by 0 bases, the J end by 9 bases, with 12 bases between. Germline CDR1 is DFQATT and CDR2 is SNEGSKA (reference sequence). CDR3 length: 13 amino acids.

The chain couples TRBV20-1 to TRBJ2-5; TRBD1 aligns across 10 bases. CDR3 length equals 15 residues. The junction had 15 bases not matched to a gene; V was cut back by 8 bases and J by 6 bases. Germline V gene data show CDR1 as DFQATT and CDR2 as SNEGSKA (reference sequence). The CDR3 DNA follows: TGCAGTCCCTCCGCAGGGACAGGGGTTCGGAAGACCCAGTACTTC. Amino acid sequence: CSPSAGTGVRKTQYF.

This clonotype was seen ten or more times. The chain joins TRBV28 to TRBJ1-4; D might be TRBD1 (5 bases). The CDR3 covers 14 residues. The germline V gene encodes CDR1 MDHEN and CDR2 SYDVKM. The ends were cut back, 6 bases at V and 5 bases at J, with 13 bases in the middle. The CDR3 DNA is TGTGCCAGCAGCGAGGGGACCCTAAATGAAAAACTGTTTTTT. It specifies CASSEGTLNEKLFF.

Ten or more counts support this clonotype. J is TRBJ1-4 and V is TRBV7-3; D possibly corresponds to TRBD1 (5 bases). CDR1 and CDR2 from the germline V gene are SGHTA and FQGTGA. This CDR3 comprises 15 residues. The germline V and J ends were trimmed by 4 bases and 6 bases, with 15 bases remaining between them. This chain's CDR3 is CASSSRREGYEKLFF. CDR3 bases: TGTGCCAGCAGCTCACGAAGGGAGGGGTATGAAAAACTGTTTTTT. Full variable domain (rest looked up from reference TRBV7-3 and TRBJ1-4): GAGVSQTPSNKVTEKGKYVELRCDPISGHTALYWYRQSLGQGPEFLIYFQGTGAADDSGLPNDRFFAVRPEGSVSTLKIQRTERGDSAVYLCASSSRREGYEKLFFGSGTQLSVL.

This clonotype was picked up a small number of times. The chain couples TRBV18 to TRBJ2-7; a weak D match, TRBD2 (5 bases). Germline V gene lookup returns CDR1 KGHSH and CDR2 LQKENI. The CDR3 runs to 14 residues. V was clipped by 0 bases and J by 4 bases, with 10 bases between them. Here the CDR3 reads CASSPPSGGYEQYF. CDR3 in DNA: TGTGCCAGCTCACCACCGTCGGGCGGGTACGAGCAGTACTTC.

This clonotype has more than one count but fewer than ten. The CDR3 loop is CASSSILTGELFF. CDR3 bases: TGTGCCAGCAGCTCAATATTGACCGGGGAGCTGTTTTTT. The rearrangement uses TRBV13 and TRBJ2-2; D gene ambiguous. CDR1 and CDR2 from the germline V gene are PRHDT and FYEKMQ (reference sequence). CDR3 length: 13 residues. The V end lost 4 bases, the J end lost 5 bases, and 8 bases lay between the germline ends. The full variable domain, rest sourced from reference TRBV13 and TRBJ2-2, is AAGVIQSPRHLIKEKRETATLKCYPIPRHDTVYWYQQGPGQDPQFLISFYEKMQSDKGSIPDRFSAQQFSDYHSELNMSSLELGDSALYFCASSSILTGELFFGEGSRLTVL.

J is TRBJ1-2 and V is TRBV19; 7 positions match TRBD1. The V segment lost 3 bases and the J segment 4 bases; nucleotides outside the gene matches: 8. CDR1 is LNHDA and CDR2 is SQIVND in the germline V gene (reference sequence). This CDR3 comprises 15 residues. The CDR3 region is CASSILQGQPYGYTF. The CDR3 region has the DNA TGTGCCAGTAGTATCCTCCAGGGACAGCCCTATGGCTACACCTTC.

The chain couples TRBV7-6 to TRBJ1-2, with TRBD1 matching 7 bases. The germline V gene has CDR1 SGHVS and CDR2 FNYEAQ. J lost 2 bases, V lost 4 bases, and 22 bases had no gene match. The CDR3 length is 20 residues. In DNA, the CDR3 is TGTGCCAGCAGCTCATTTATTCACCATGTAGGGACAGTACCAAACTATGGCTACACCTTC. Translated, it gives CASSSFIHHVGTVPNYGYTF.